This TCR beta chain was retrieved from a study of T cell responses to AZD1222 COVID-19 vaccine. Points from the study as a whole: Nearly half of spike-specific TCRs reportedly target variant regions that are unmutated in the B.1.351 and B.1.1.7 variants. Spike-specific TCR depth and breadth grew after two AZD1222 doses.

As to this clone: What it binds is unknown.

Trimming removed 5 bases at V and 14 bases at J, with 21 bases between. The CDR3 is 13 residues long. CDR1 and CDR2 (germline): MNHEY, SVGAGI. Sequencing used immunoSEQ multiplex PCR; TCRdb keeps in-frame clones, though not all of them. The data contain around 120,000 clones, about 90% of them seen just once; the ten biggest clones take up around 15%. This TCR derives from an adult in good health. The starting material was peripheral blood, obtained on day 0 of AZD1222 vaccination. The J gene is TRBJ1-2, the V gene TRBV6-5; D remains unclear. Written as DNA, the CDR3 is TGTGCCAGCAGTCCCTCCGCGGTACACTTCTTGACCTTC. Protein sequence: CASSPSAVHFLTF.